This T cell receptor (beta chain) comes out of a study of blood T cell repertoires in COVID-19. In the authors' methods: The assay estimated nucleated cells by amplifying reference gene primers. Repertoires were generated with immunoSEQ multiplex PCR, while TCRdb's copy carries only in-frame clones and drops some. The V and J calls and the clone size are those of that table, but D and trimming were determined from the DNA. The data contain some 270,000 clones, 90% of them seen just once; the ten biggest clones take up around 1.9%. The CDR3 runs 12 residues. CDR1 is SEHNR, CDR2 FQNEAQ, per germline (reference sequence). Trimming left V 9 bases short and J 0 bases short, with 8 bases between.

Sequences were obtained from peripheral blood. The rearrangement uses TRBV7-9 and TRBJ2-5; D possibly corresponds to TRBD2 (5 bases). The source of this sequence is a woman aged 55-70 years with COVID-19, enrolled during active disease. CDR3 sequence (DNA): TGTGCCAGATCGGGAAACCAAGAGACCCAGTACTTC. Amino acid sequence: CARSGNQETQYF.